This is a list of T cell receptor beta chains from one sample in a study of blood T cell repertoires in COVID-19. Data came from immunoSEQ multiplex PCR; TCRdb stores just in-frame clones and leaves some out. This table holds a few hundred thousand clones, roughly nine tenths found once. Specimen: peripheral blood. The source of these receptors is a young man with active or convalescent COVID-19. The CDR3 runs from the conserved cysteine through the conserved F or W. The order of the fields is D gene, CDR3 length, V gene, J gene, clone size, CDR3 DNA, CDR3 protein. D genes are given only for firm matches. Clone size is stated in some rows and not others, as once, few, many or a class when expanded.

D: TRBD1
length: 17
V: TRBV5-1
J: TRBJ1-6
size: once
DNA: TGCGCCAGCAGCTCGCGGACTCAATTGGCAGGGGGCTCACCCCTCCACTTT
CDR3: CASSSRTQLAGGSPLHF

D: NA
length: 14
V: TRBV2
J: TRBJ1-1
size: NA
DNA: TGTGCCAGCAGTGGCGGACACGTGAACACTGAAGCTTTCTTT
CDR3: CASSGGHVNTEAFF

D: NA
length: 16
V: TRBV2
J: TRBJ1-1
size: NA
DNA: TGTGCCAGCAGCCCAAGAGACCCGGGTCTGAACACTGAAGCTTTCTTT
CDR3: CASSPRDPGLNTEAFF

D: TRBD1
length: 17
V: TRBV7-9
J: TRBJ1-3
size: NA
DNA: TGTGCCAGCAGCTGGGAATACGACAGGGAACCTGGAAACACCATATATTTT
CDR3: CASSWEYDREPGNTIYF

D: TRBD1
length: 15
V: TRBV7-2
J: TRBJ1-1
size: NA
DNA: TGTGCCAGCAGCTTAACCGTGGACAGGACCAATGGGGCTTTCTTT
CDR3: CASSLTVDRTNGAFF

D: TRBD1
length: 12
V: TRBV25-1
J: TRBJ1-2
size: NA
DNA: TGTGCCAGTAGAGACAGGGAACAAGGCTACACCTTC
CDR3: CASRDREQGYTF

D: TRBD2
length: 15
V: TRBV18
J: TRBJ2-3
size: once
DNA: TGTGCCAGCTCACCTCTAGCGGGAGAAACAGATACGCAGTATTTT
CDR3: CASSPLAGETDTQYF

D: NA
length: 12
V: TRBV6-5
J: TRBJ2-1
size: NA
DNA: TGTGCCAGCAGCAGGATCTACAATGAGCAGTTCTTC
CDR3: CASSRIYNEQFF

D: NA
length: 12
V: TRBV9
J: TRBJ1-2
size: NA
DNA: TGTGCCAGCAGCCGTCTTTTCCTGGGCTACACCTTC
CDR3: CASSRLFLGYTF

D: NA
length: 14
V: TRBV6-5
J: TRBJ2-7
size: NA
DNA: TGTGCCAGCAGTTACTCGAGTGTGACCTACGAGCAGTACTTC
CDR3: CASSYSSVTYEQYF

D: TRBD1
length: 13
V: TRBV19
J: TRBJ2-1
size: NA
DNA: TGTGCCAGTAGCCCCTCAGGGGGCTATGAGCAGTTCTTC
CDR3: CASSPSGGYEQFF

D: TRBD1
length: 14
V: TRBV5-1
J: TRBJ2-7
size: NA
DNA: TGCGCCAGCAGCTCGGGACAGCCTCCTGTCGAGCAGTACTTC
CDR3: CASSSGQPPVEQYF

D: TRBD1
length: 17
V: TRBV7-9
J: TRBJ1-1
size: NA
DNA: TGTGCCAGCAGCTGGTTCACAGGGGGCGTCTGGGACACTGAAGCTTTCTTT
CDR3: CASSWFTGGVWDTEAFF

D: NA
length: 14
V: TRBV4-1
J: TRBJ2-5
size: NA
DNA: TGCGCCAGCAGCCAAGCGAACCGTAGAGAGACCCAGTACTTC
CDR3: CASSQANRRETQYF

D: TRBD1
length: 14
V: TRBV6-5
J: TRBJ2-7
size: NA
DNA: TGTGCCAGCAGTTCGAGGGACAGGGAGGTCGAGCAGTACTTC
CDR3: CASSSRDREVEQYF

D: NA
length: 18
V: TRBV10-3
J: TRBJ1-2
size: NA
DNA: TGTGCCATCAGTGACTCCCCAGGTTCCCGGGAGGAAGACTATGGCTACACCTTC
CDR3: CAISDSPGSREEDYGYTF

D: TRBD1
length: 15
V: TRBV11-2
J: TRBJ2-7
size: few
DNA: TGTGCCAGCAGCTTCCCAGGGGGCTCACACTACGAGCAGTACTTC
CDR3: CASSFPGGSHYEQYF